The 30 T cell receptor beta chains below come from one sample, sequenced in a study of CD8+ T cells in alopecia areata. After isolation, RNA underwent reverse transcription to generate cDNA as the sequencing template. TCRdb's table, derived via immunoSEQ multiplex PCR, lists solely in-frame clones and lacks some. The table has 150,000 or so clones, about 89% seen once. Sequencing used CD8+ T cells sorted from blood, obtained at week 0. These receptors originate from a human donor with alopecia areata.

This sequence joins TRBV10-3 and TRBJ2-5; TRBD1 matches 7 bases. Germline CDR1 is ENHRY and CDR2 is SYGVKD. The CDR3 length is 16 residues. Trimming took 1 base from V and 5 from J; bases not matched to a gene: 10. CDR3 residues: CAISEWDRDERETQYF. The DNA of the CDR3 is TGTGCCATCAGTGAGTGGGACAGAGATGAGAGGGAGACCCAGTACTTC.

This chain connects TRBV6-5 to TRBJ2-2; D is perhaps TRBD1 (6 bases). CDR3 length: 15 amino acids. Trimming cost V 6 bases and J 5 bases, with 16 bases left between them. Germline loops: CDR1 MNHEY, CDR2 SVGAGI. The CDR3 region has the DNA TGTGCCAGCAGCCAGGGGAGATTCATTACCGGGGAGCTGTTTTTT. Translated: CASSQGRFITGELFF.

The genes are TRBV21-1 and TRBJ2-5; the tabulated D call, TRBD1, remains unverified against the DNA. TRBV21-1 is recorded as a pseudogene. This CDR3 contains 14 residues. The CDR3, as DNA: TGTGCCAGCAGCAAGGGGCGGAAGCAAGAGACCCAGTACTTC. The encoded protein is CASSKGRKQETQYF.

This rearrangement joins TRBV2 to TRBJ2-7; D remains unclear. The CDR3 is 14 residues long. Trimming took 3 bases from V and 0 from J, leaving 9 bases between them. CDR1 and CDR2 (germline): SNHLY, FYNNEI. The CDR3 sequence is CASSDSNSSYEQYF. For the CDR3, the DNA is TGTGCCAGCAGTGACTCGAACAGCTCCTACGAGCAGTACTTC.

The rearrangement links TRBV19 to TRBJ2-2; the D is unclear. The germline V and J ends were trimmed by 3 bases and 7 bases, with 6 bases remaining between them. CDR3 length: 12 amino acids. Germline V gene sequence: CDR1 LNHDA, CDR2 SQIVND (reference sequence). The CDR3 nucleotides read TGTGCCAGTAGTATGGGTAGCGGGGAGCTGTTTTTT. Translated: CASSMGSGELFF.

This sequence joins TRBV4-1 and TRBJ2-2; TRBD2 matches 13 bases. V lost 1 base and J lost 1; bases outside the gene matches: 9. Germline CDR1 and CDR2: MGHRA and YSYEKL. The CDR3 has 20 amino acids. CDR3 nucleotides: TGCGCCAGCAGCCAAGCAACTAGCGGGGGGGCCTATGTGAACACCGGGGAGCTGTTTTTT. Encoded protein: CASSQATSGGAYVNTGELFF.

The chain couples TRBV5-4 to TRBJ2-7; D may correspond to TRBD1 or TRBD2 (5 bases each). CDR1 and CDR2 from the germline V gene are SGHNT and YYREEE (reference sequence). The CDR3 is 16 residues long. Trimming took off 5 bases at V and 0 bases at J, with 18 bases between the two ends. The CDR3 sequence: CASSVRGDLSSYEQYF. CDR3 nucleotide sequence: TGTGCCAGCAGTGTGAGAGGGGATCTAAGCTCCTACGAGCAGTACTTC.

This clone was observed a single time. The rearrangement links TRBV25-1 to TRBJ1-2; D is possibly TRBD1 (5 bases). The CDR3 is 17 amino acids. V lost 6 bases, J lost 4 bases, and 24 bases lay in between. The V gene's germline CDR1 is MGHDK and CDR2 SYGVNS. The CDR3 DNA reads as TGTGCCAGCAGCCCTAAAGCGGGGGAGGGCTCGATCTATGGCTACACCTTC. This translates into CASSPKAGEGSIYGYTF.

The chain uses TRBV5-5 and TRBJ2-3; D uncertain. This CDR3 region has 13 residues. Germline assignment: CDR1 SGHKS and CDR2 YYEKEE (reference sequence). Trimming removed 0 bases from V and 3 bases from J, with 5 bases in between. CDR3 amino acids: CASSLVETDTQYF. CDR3 DNA sequence: TGTGCCAGCAGCTTGGTGGAGACAGATACGCAGTATTTT.

This sequence joins TRBV7-9 and TRBJ2-3; D is uncertain. CDR1 is SEHNR and CDR2 is FQNEAQ in the germline V gene (reference sequence). The CDR3 loop spans 14 amino acids. The germline V and J ends were trimmed by 1 base and 1 base, with 6 bases remaining between them. CDR3 in amino acids: CASSLETRTDTQYF. The CDR3 bases are TGTGCCAGCAGCTTAGAAACCCGCACAGATACGCAGTATTTT.

The chain joins TRBV19 to TRBJ2-1; the D gene is possibly TRBD2 (5 bases). This CDR3 region has 13 residues. Looked up from germline, CDR1 is LNHDA and CDR2 is SQIVND (reference sequence). The V end lost 5 bases, the J end lost 7 bases, and 12 bases lay between the germline ends. DNA of the CDR3: TGTGCCAGTAGTTGGGCGGGTAGGAATGAGCAGTTCTTC. This translates into CASSWAGRNEQFF.

The chain couples TRBV6-1 to TRBJ2-7; D might be TRBD2 (7 bases). This CDR3 is built from 16 residues. Trimming took 0 bases from V and 4 from J, leaving 16 bases between them. Germline CDR1 is MNHNS and CDR2 is SASEGT. This CDR3 reads CASSEAGGGRRYEQYF. CDR3 nucleotides: TGTGCCAGCAGTGAAGCGGGGGGGGGCAGAAGGTACGAGCAGTACTTC.

The rearrangement links TRBV5-1 to TRBJ2-3, with 10 bases that match TRBD1. The CDR3 loop spans 15 amino acids. CDR1 is SGHRS, CDR2 YFSETQ, per germline. V shed 4 bases and J 3 bases; nucleotides not matched to a gene: 5. The CDR3 loop is CASSHGQGVTDTQYF. CDR3 bases: TGCGCCAGCAGCCATGGACAGGGGGTAACAGATACGCAGTATTTT.

The rearrangement links TRBV2 to TRBJ2-1; TRBD2 agrees at 15 bases. This CDR3 region has 14 residues. Germline V gene lookup returns CDR1 SNHLY and CDR2 FYNNEI. V was pared by 7 bases and J by 10 bases, with 5 bases of the junction left unmatched. CDR3 sequence: CASIWTSGREEQFF. The CDR3 bases are TGTGCCAGCATTTGGACTAGCGGGAGGGAAGAGCAGTTCTTC.

The J gene is TRBJ2-5, the V gene TRBV4-1; weak D call: TRBD2 (5 bases). The CDR3 totals 13 residues. The germline V gene encodes CDR1 MGHRA and CDR2 YSYEKL. V was trimmed by 0 bases and J by 5 bases, leaving 7 bases between them. DNA of the CDR3: TGCGCCAGCAGCCAAGAGAGGGTGGAGACCCAGTACTTC. Translation gives CASSQERVETQYF.

V gene TRBV7-6 combines with J gene TRBJ2-2; D is unresolved. V was clipped by 2 bases and J by 3 bases, with 16 bases between them. The CDR3 totals 17 residues. Germline CDR1 is SGHVS and CDR2 is FNYEAQ. CDR3 amino acids: CASSLFPDQTYTGELFF. For the CDR3, the DNA is TGTGCCAGCAGCTTATTCCCAGACCAAACCTACACCGGGGAGCTGTTTTTT.

The rearrangement links TRBV5-1 to TRBJ1-1; TRBD1 matches at 7 bases. V was clipped by 0 bases and J by 6 bases; unmatched bases: 5. This CDR3 comprises 14 residues. Germline V gene data show CDR1 as SGHRS and CDR2 as YFSETQ. DNA for the CDR3: TGCGCCAGCAGCTTGGGTGACAGGGAGCCTGAAGCTTTCTTT. The encoded protein is CASSLGDREPEAFF.

The gene calls are TRBV13 and TRBJ2-7; 7 bases fit TRBD1. V lost 5 bases and J lost 3; bases outside the gene matches: 4. This CDR3 spans 13 amino acids. CDR1 and CDR2 (germline): PRHDT, FYEKMQ (reference sequence). The CDR3 region has the DNA TGTGCCAGCAGCCGTCAGGGGGTCTACGAGCAGTACTTC. Its protein is CASSRQGVYEQYF.

The chain uses TRBV7-6 and TRBJ1-5; TRBD1 is a possible D gene (5 bases). Trimming cost V 1 base and J 6 bases, with 19 bases left between them. Germline lookup yields CDR1 SGHVS and CDR2 FNYEAQ. The CDR3 consists of 17 residues. The CDR3 sequence: CASSLGAREKPIQPQHF. The CDR3 coding sequence is TGTGCCAGCAGCTTAGGGGCCAGGGAAAAGCCCATTCAGCCCCAGCATTTT.

This clone appeared a few times. Other DNA sequences within the sample encode an identical CDR3. The chain combines TRBV29-1 with TRBJ2-1; possible D gene TRBD1, 5 bases. CDR1 is SQVTM and CDR2 is ANQGSEA in the germline V gene. The CDR3 totals 13 residues. Trimming shortened V by 6 bases and J by 1 base, and 10 bases separated the two germline ends. The chain's CDR3 is CSVQGGSYNEQFF. The CDR3 nucleotides are TGCAGCGTCCAGGGCGGATCCTACAATGAGCAGTTCTTC.

This clone appeared a few times. This rearrangement joins TRBV7-2 to TRBJ2-1, with 12 bases lining up with TRBD2. Germline loops: CDR1 SGHTA, CDR2 FQGNSA. After removal of 1 base from V and 4 bases from J, the junction contained 8 bases not matched to a gene. This CDR3 spans 18 amino acids. Here the CDR3 reads CASSLGLFGTSGYNEQFF. The CDR3 DNA reads TGTGCCAGCAGCTTAGGTTTGTTCGGGACTAGCGGGTACAATGAGCAGTTCTTC.

The chain uses TRBV19 and TRBJ2-3; D gene ambiguous. The CDR3 covers 13 residues. Germline CDR1 LNHDA, CDR2 SQIVND (reference sequence). Trimming left V 7 bases short and J 3 bases short, with 11 bases between. The CDR3 sequence is CASTAMDTDTQYF. The CDR3 DNA reads TGTGCCAGTACGGCTATGGATACAGATACGCAGTATTTT.

The chain joins TRBV29-1 to TRBJ1-2, with 7 bases matching TRBD1. The junction had 10 bases not matched to a gene; V was cut back by 5 bases and J by 4 bases. The CDR3 length is 14 residues. In germline, CDR1 is SQVTM, CDR2 ANQGSEA. The CDR3 DNA reads TGCAGCGTTAACCGGGACAGTCCGCTCTATGGCTACACCTTC. It yields the protein CSVNRDSPLYGYTF.

V gene TRBV2 combines with J gene TRBJ2-2; TRBD1 agrees at 8 bases. The CDR3 has 13 residues. V shed 10 bases, J shed 5 bases, and the junction held 6 bases outside the gene matches. Germline loops: CDR1 SNHLY, CDR2 FYNNEI. CDR3 sequence: CAKDREETGELFF. In nucleotides, the CDR3 is TGTGCCAAGGACAGGGAAGAAACCGGGGAGCTGTTTTTT.

In this sample, this clone turned up once. This rearrangement joins TRBV29-1 to TRBJ2-1; D is unclear. Germline CDR1 reads SQVTM; CDR2 reads ANQGSEA. Trimming shortened V by 7 bases and J by 0 bases, and 16 bases separated the two germline ends. This CDR3 has 15 amino acids. In DNA form, the CDR3 reads TGCAGCGCCACACCAGGACCTAGCTCCTACAATGAGCAGTTCTTC. It translates to CSATPGPSSYNEQFF.

V and J are TRBV27 and TRBJ2-7; the D is unclear. With 7 bases removed from V and 3 bases from J, the gap between germline ends came to 10 bases. CDR1 MNHEY and CDR2 SMNVEV come from the germline V gene (reference sequence). The CDR3 sequence is 12 residues long. In DNA form, the CDR3 reads TGTGCCAGCAACAAGCCAGGCTACGAGCAGTACTTC. Translating it yields CASNKPGYEQYF.

The CDR3: CACLGSAGGYEQYF. The CDR3 coding sequence is TGTGCCTGCCTCGGGTCAGCGGGAGGCTACGAGCAGTACTTC. This chain uses TRBV30 with TRBJ2-7, with 9 bases matching TRBD2. The V and J ends lost 6 bases and 3 bases, in that order; junction bases with no gene match: 9. The V gene's germline CDR1 is GTSNPN and CDR2 SVGIG (reference sequence). The CDR3 covers 14 residues.

The chain couples TRBV2 to TRBJ1-5; a possible D gene is TRBD1 (5 bases). The V gene lost 8 bases and the J gene lost 3 bases, with 14 bases spanning the gap. The CDR3 contains 14 residues. Per the germline V gene, CDR1 is SNHLY and CDR2 is FYNNEI. The CDR3 bases are TGTGCCAGCCAAACTGTGGGACTCAATCAGCCCCAGCATTTT. Its translation: CASQTVGLNQPQHF.

In its sample, this clone was seen a few times. This sequence joins TRBV10-3 and TRBJ1-3; D is ambiguous. The CDR3 sequence is 14 residues long. The germline CDR1 and CDR2 sequences are ENHRY and SYGVKD. Deletions cut 3 bases from V and 0 bases from J, with 6 bases between. DNA for the CDR3: TGTGCCATCAGTGAAGGATCCTCTGGAAACACCATATATTTT. It encodes CAISEGSSGNTIYF.

The V gene is TRBV11-2, the J gene TRBJ2-6, with D maybe TRBD1 (6 bases). V lost 0 bases, J lost 4 bases, and 7 bases lay in between. Germline assignment: CDR1 SGHAT and CDR2 FQNNGV. This CDR3 spans 15 amino acids. The CDR3 DNA reads TGTGCCAGCAGCTTAGAGGGGGCAGGGGCCAACGTCCTGACTTTC. Translating gives CASSLEGAGANVLTF.